These T cell receptor beta chains were read from a single sample in a study of control samples from healthy donors and cancer patients. Clones were read by immunoSEQ multiplex PCR, and TCRdb kept only the in-frame ones, dropping some. The sample includes fewer than 200,000 clones, just over 95% seen only once; the top ten take approximately 1%. What was sequenced was blood. These TCRs come from a young woman in good health. Each CDR3 is given with its conserved first and last residue. A D gene is named only where the DNA matches it firmly. The listing skips clone size in some rows; elsewhere it reads once, few, many or a size class.

j_gene,abundance,v_gene,d_gene,CDR3aa,CDR3nt
TRBJ1-3,.,TRBV28,.,CASSLQADSGNTIYF,TGTGCCAGCAGTTTGCAGGCGGACTCTGGAAACACCATATATTTT
TRBJ2-5,.,TRBV5-6,TRBD1,CASSLVFGTGAQETQYF,TGTGCCAGCAGCTTGGTGTTCGGGACAGGAGCTCAAGAGACCCAGTACTTC
TRBJ2-7,.,TRBV30,.,CAWAEETNYEQYF,TGTGCCTGGGCAGAAGAAACGAACTACGAGCAGTACTTC
TRBJ1-4,.,TRBV5-1,.,CASSYRADHNEKLFF,TGCGCCAGCAGCTATCGGGCAGACCATAATGAAAAACTGTTTTTT
TRBJ2-1,.,TRBV7-6,TRBD2,CASSLGLAGNNEQFF,TGTGCCAGCAGCTTAGGACTAGCGGGAAACAATGAGCAGTTCTTC
TRBJ1-5,.,TRBV12-3/TRBV12-4,.,CASSPGNQPQHF,TGTGCCAGCTCTCCGGGTAATCAGCCCCAGCATTTT
TRBJ2-7,.,TRBV18,.,CASSLRAGSTYEQYF,TGTGCCAGCTCCCTACGGGCAGGGAGTACCTACGAGCAGTACTTC
TRBJ1-1,.,TRBV9,.,CASSVEMNTEAFF,TGTGCCAGCAGCGTAGAGATGAACACTGAAGCTTTCTTT
TRBJ2-1,.,TRBV4-1,.,CASSQSFSNAYNEQFF,TGCGCCAGCAGCCAGTCATTCTCGAATGCCTACAATGAGCAGTTCTTC
TRBJ1-5,once,TRBV5-5,.,CASSLWLAKGNQPQHF,TGTGCCAGCAGCTTGTGGTTGGCTAAGGGGAATCAGCCCCAGCATTTT
TRBJ1-3,.,TRBV3-1/TRBV3-2,.,CASSQDWRRPIYF,TGTGCCAGCAGCCAAGATTGGCGTCGACCCATATATTTT
TRBJ2-5,.,TRBV7-9,.,CASSSLADYVQETQYF,TGTGCCAGCAGCTCCCTGGCGGACTATGTTCAAGAGACCCAGTACTTC
TRBJ2-3,.,TRBV27,TRBD2,CASSLEALAGRTDTQYF,TGTGCCAGCAGTTTAGAGGCACTAGCGGGGCGCACAGATACGCAGTATTTT
TRBJ2-7,.,TRBV27,.,CASSLWRQGGLYEQYF,TGTGCCAGCAGTTTATGGCGTCAGGGGGGCTTATACGAGCAGTACTTC
TRBJ1-2,.,TRBV4-1,.,CASSQDRRANYGYTF,TGCGCCAGCAGCCAAGACAGACGAGCTAACTATGGCTACACCTTC
TRBJ2-7,.,TRBV3-1/TRBV3-2,.,CASSQAQRARYEQYF,TGTGCCAGCAGCCAAGCCCAGCGGGCGCGCTACGAGCAGTACTTC
TRBJ2-1,.,TRBV28,.,CASSPDRYNEQFF,TGTGCCAGCAGTCCCGACAGGTACAATGAGCAGTTCTTC
TRBJ2-2,.,TRBV7-3,.,CASSLTGAPNTGELFF,TGTGCCAGCAGCCTTACTGGGGCCCCGAACACCGGGGAGCTGTTTTTT
TRBJ2-7,.,TRBV5-4,TRBD1,CASSYGDSYEQYF,TGTGCCAGCAGCTACGGGGACAGCTACGAGCAGTACTTC
TRBJ2-3,.,TRBV5-4,TRBD2,CASSMGGGSGDTQYF,TGTGCCAGCAGCATGGGCGGCGGGAGCGGAGATACGCAGTATTTT
TRBJ2-7,.,TRBV29-1,.,CSVELLEPYEQYF,TGCAGCGTTGAATTACTGGAACCCTACGAGCAGTACTTC
TRBJ1-4,.,TRBV27,.,CASSLEGGAWEKLFF,TGTGCCAGCAGTCTGGAAGGAGGGGCCTGGGAAAAACTGTTTTTT
TRBJ1-1,.,TRBV6-6,.,CASREGPNTEAFF,TGTGCCAGCAGGGAGGGACCAAACACTGAAGCTTTCTTT
TRBJ1-6,.,TRBV5-1,.,CASSLGMTSPLHF,TGCGCCAGCAGCTTGGGCATGACTTCACCCCTCCACTTT
TRBJ2-1,once,TRBV13,.,CASSLDELAGFDEQFF,TGTGCCAGCAGCTTAGATGAGTTGGCAGGCTTTGATGAGCAGTTCTTC
TRBJ2-7,.,TRBV28,.,CASSPVIGEYYEQYF,TGTGCCAGCAGTCCCGTTATCGGGGAGTACTACGAGCAGTACTTC
TRBJ2-3,.,TRBV9,.,CASSARTGTDTQYF,TGTGCCAGCAGCGCCCGGACTGGGACAGATACGCAGTATTTT
TRBJ1-2,.,TRBV9,.,CASSRPGPYGYTF,TGTGCCAGCAGCAGGCCAGGGCCCTATGGCTACACCTTC
TRBJ1-1,.,TRBV28,.,CASSPLIGGRTEAFF,TGTGCCAGCAGCCCCTTGATAGGGGGAAGGACTGAAGCTTTCTTT
TRBJ1-3,.,TRBV7-8,.,CASSPTASGTGNTIYF,TGTGCCAGCAGCCCAACGGCGTCGGGCACTGGAAACACCATATATTTT
TRBJ1-1,once,TRBV28,.,CASRSPFSHEAFF,TGTGCCAGCAGGTCTCCTTTTTCCCATGAAGCTTTCTTT
TRBJ2-2,.,TRBV6-6,TRBD1,CASSPHDRVDTGELFF,TGTGCCAGCAGCCCCCACGACAGGGTCGACACCGGGGAGCTGTTTTTT
TRBJ1-4,.,TRBV13,TRBD1,CASSQDRGAKLFF,TGTGCCAGCAGCCAGGACAGGGGAGCAAAACTGTTTTTT
TRBJ1-6,.,TRBV14,TRBD1,CASSQDLRDRGYNSPLHF,TGTGCCAGCAGCCAAGATCTGCGGGACAGGGGATATAATTCACCCCTCCACTTT
TRBJ1-5,.,TRBV28,TRBD1,CASSLSHGTGNQPQHF,TGTGCCAGCAGTTTATCCCACGGGACAGGGAATCAGCCCCAGCATTTT
TRBJ1-2,.,TRBV7-2,.,CASSLTGNGGYTF,TGTGCCAGCAGCTTAACGGGAAACGGCGGCTACACCTTC
TRBJ2-3,.,TRBV5-4,.,CASSDSSTDTQYF,TGTGCCAGCAGCGACAGTAGCACAGATACGCAGTATTTT
TRBJ2-5,.,TRBV3-1/TRBV3-2,.,CASSQAGRVLETQYF,TGTGCCAGCAGCCAAGCAGGGCGAGTGTTAGAGACCCAGTACTTC
TRBJ1-2,.,TRBV18,.,CASSPGQLSNYGYTF,TGTGCCAGCTCACCAGGACAGCTGTCTAACTATGGCTACACCTTC